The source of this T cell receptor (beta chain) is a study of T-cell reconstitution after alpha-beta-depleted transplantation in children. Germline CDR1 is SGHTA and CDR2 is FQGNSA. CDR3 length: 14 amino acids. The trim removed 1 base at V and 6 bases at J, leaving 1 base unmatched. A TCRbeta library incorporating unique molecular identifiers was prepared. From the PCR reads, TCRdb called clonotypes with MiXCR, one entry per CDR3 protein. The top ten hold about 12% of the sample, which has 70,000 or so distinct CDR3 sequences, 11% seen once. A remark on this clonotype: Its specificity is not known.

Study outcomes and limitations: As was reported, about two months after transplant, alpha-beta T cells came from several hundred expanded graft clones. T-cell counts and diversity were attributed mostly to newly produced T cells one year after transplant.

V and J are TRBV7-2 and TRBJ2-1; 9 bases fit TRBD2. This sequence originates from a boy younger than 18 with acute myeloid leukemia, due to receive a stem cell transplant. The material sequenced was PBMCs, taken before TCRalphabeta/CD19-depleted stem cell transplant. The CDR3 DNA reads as TGTGCCAGCAGCTTAGAACTAGCGGGCAATGAGCAGTTCTTC. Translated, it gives CASSLELAGNEQFF. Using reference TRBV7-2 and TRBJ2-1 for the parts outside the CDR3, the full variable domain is GAGVSQSPSNKVTEKGKDVELRCDPISGHTALYWYRQSLGQGLEFLIYFQGNSAPDKSGLPSDRFSAERTGGSVSTLTIQRTQQEDSAVYLCASSLELAGNEQFFGPGTRLTVL.